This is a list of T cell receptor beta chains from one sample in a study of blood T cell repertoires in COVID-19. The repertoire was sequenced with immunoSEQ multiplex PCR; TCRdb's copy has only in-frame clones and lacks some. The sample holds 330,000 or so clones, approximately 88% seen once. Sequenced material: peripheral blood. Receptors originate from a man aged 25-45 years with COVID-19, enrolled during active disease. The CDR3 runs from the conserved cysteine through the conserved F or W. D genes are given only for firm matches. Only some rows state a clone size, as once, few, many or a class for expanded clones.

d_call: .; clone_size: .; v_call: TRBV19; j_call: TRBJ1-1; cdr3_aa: CASSIATGSMNTEAFF
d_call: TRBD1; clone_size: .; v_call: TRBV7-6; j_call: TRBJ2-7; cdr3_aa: CASSLRIRDRGLNEQYF
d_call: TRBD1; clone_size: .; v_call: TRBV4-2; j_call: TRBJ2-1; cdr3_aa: CASSPGQGSNEQFF
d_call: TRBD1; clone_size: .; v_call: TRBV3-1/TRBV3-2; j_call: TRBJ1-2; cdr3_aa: CASSRGQGGDYGYTF
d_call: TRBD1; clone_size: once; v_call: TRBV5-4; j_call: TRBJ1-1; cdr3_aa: CASRRDRGSTEAFF
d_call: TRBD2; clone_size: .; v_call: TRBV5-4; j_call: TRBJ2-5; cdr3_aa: CASSRKAGGGETQYF
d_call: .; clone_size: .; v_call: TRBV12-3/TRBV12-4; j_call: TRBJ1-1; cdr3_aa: CASSFTGSTEAFF
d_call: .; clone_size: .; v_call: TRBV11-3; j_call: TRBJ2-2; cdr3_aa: CASSRGENTGELFF
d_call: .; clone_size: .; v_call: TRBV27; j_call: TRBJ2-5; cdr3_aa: CASSWGGKETQYF
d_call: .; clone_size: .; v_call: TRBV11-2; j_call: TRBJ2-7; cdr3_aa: CASSAGSSPYEQYF
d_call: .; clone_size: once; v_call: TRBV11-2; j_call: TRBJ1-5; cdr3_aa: CASSFTRDQPQHF
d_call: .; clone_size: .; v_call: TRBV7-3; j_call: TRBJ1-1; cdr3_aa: CASSLSPMNAEAFF
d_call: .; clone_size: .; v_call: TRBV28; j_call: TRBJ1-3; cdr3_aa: CASRQGVVNTIYF
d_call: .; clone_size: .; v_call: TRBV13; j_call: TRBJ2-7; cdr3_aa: CASRLRQANSYEQYF
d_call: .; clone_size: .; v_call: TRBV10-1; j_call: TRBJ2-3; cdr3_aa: CASSESVITLTDTQYF
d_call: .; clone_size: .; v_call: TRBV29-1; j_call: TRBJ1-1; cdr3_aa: CSVVTGTEAFF
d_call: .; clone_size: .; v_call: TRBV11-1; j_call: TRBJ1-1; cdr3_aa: CASSTRGPEAFF
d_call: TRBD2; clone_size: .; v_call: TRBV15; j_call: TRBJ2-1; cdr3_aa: CATSRTSGAYNEQFF
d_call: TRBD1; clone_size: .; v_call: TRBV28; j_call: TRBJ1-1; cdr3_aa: CASSTVGQLFTEAFF
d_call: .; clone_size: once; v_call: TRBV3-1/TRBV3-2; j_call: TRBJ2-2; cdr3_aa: CASSPWETGELFF